The 23 T cell receptor beta chains listed next were all sequenced from one sample in a study of blood T cell repertoires in COVID-19. Produced via immunoSEQ multiplex PCR; TCRdb's table is partial and in-frame only. The data contain under 500,000 clones, 70% to 90% of them singletons. Specimen: PBMCs or T cells enriched from blood (not recorded which). These receptors originate from a young woman with acute COVID-19.

This clone was counted once. The chain links TRBV19 to TRBJ1-2; D possibly corresponds to TRBD1 (5 bases). The CDR3 runs to 13 residues. V lost 3 bases and J lost 7, with 12 bases in between. The germline V gene encodes CDR1 LNHDA and CDR2 SQIVND (reference sequence). CDR3 protein: CASSIKGALGYTF. CDR3 nucleotides: TGTGCCAGTAGTATTAAAGGGGCGCTTGGCTACACCTTC. The full variable domain, with the rest looked up from reference TRBV19 and TRBJ1-2, is DGGITQSPKYLFRKEGQNVTLSCEQNLNHDAMYWYRQDPGQGLRLIYYSQIVNDFQKGDIAEGYSVSREKKESFPLTVTSAQKNPTAFYLCASSIKGALGYTFGSGTRLTVV.

The chain recombines TRBV3-1 (or the pseudogene TRBV3-2) with TRBJ1-2, with D possibly TRBD1 on 6 matching bases. The CDR3 is 12 amino acids. CDR1 and CDR2 from the germline V gene are LGHDT and YNNKEL (reference sequence). V was pared by 5 bases and J by 7 bases, with 11 bases between. Here the CDR3 DNA reads TGTGCCAGCAGCTACAGGGTTTCTGGCTACACCTTC. Its translation: CASSYRVSGYTF.

The V and J genes are TRBV18 and TRBJ1-6; the D gene is possibly TRBD1 (6 bases). Trimming cost V 6 bases and J 9 bases, with 21 bases left between them. CDR3 size: 16 residues. The germline CDR1 and CDR2 sequences are KGHSH and LQKENI. CDR3 bases: TGTGCCAGCTCGCAAAACAGGGAATTTTTGAGTTCACCCCTCCACTTT. Protein sequence: CASSQNREFLSSPLHF.

The rearrangement uses TRBV4-3 and TRBJ1-6; 9 bases match TRBD1. Germline V gene data show CDR1 as LGHNA and CDR2 as YSLEER. The J segment lost 10 bases and the V segment lost 0 bases, leaving 16 bases of the junction unmatched. This CDR3 spans 19 amino acids. The CDR3 nucleotides are TGCGCCAGCAGCCAAGAGATAGGTGGGGGACAGGGAGGGGCGTCACCCCTCCACTTT. Translating gives CASSQEIGGGQGGASPLHF.

The chain employs TRBV29-1 and TRBJ1-5, with 7 bases lining up with TRBD1. The CDR3 loop spans 12 amino acids. The V segment lost 5 bases and the J segment 11 bases; nucleotides outside the gene matches: 9. Germline V gene lookup returns CDR1 SQVTM and CDR2 ANQGSEA. In DNA, the CDR3 is TGCAGCGTTCCAACCAAAACAGGGGCCCAGCATTTT. Protein sequence: CSVPTKTGAQHF.

This clone was counted between two and nine times. The chain links TRBV5-1 to TRBJ1-6, with 8 bases that match TRBD1. Trimming took 4 bases from V and 0 from J; bases not matched to a gene: 6. The germline V gene has CDR1 SGHRS and CDR2 YFSETQ. CDR3 length: 17 amino acids. The DNA of the CDR3 is TGCGCCAGCAGCAAGGGACAGGCGAGCTCCTATAATTCACCCCTCCACTTT. The encoded protein is CASSKGQASSYNSPLHF.

This clone was counted once. J is TRBJ1-1 and V is TRBV9; D not certain. The CDR3 loop spans 15 amino acids. Germline CDR1 is SGDLS and CDR2 is YYNGEE. V dropped 0 bases and J dropped 4 bases, with 13 bases sitting between them. The CDR3 nucleotides read TGTGCCAGCAGCGTAGGCAGGTACGAAGGCACTGAAGCTTTCTTT. Its translation is CASSVGRYEGTEAFF.

The chain is built from TRBV5-1 and TRBJ2-5; D may be TRBD2 (7 bases). The CDR3 has 16 residues. The V gene lost 0 bases and the J gene lost 3 bases, with 15 bases spanning the gap. Germline V gives CDR1 SGHRS, CDR2 YFSETQ. This chain's CDR3 is CASSLGSRGHKETQYF. The CDR3, as DNA: TGCGCCAGCAGCTTGGGGTCGCGGGGGCATAAAGAGACCCAGTACTTC.

The genes are TRBV24-1 and TRBJ2-7; D possibly corresponds to TRBD2 (6 bases). V was shortened by 9 bases and J by 2 bases, with 13 bases between the two germline ends. The CDR3 is 13 residues long. CDR1 KGHDR and CDR2 SFDVKD come from the germline V gene. As DNA, the CDR3 is TGTGCCACCTCCTCTAGCGTAACCTACGAGCAGTACTTC. It yields the protein CATSSSVTYEQYF.

The rearrangement uses TRBV14 and TRBJ2-2, with TRBD2 matching 7 bases. Germline assignment: CDR1 SGHDN and CDR2 FVKESK. The CDR3 length is 14 residues. V lost 4 bases to trimming and J lost 1 base; unmatched junction nucleotides: 0. CDR3 residues: CASSLAGNTGELFF. The CDR3 DNA follows: TGTGCCAGCAGCCTAGCGGGGAACACCGGGGAGCTGTTTTTT. The whole variable domain, filled in from reference TRBV14 and TRBJ2-2, reads EAGVTQFPSHSVIEKGQTVTLRCDPISGHDNLYWYRRVMGKEIKFLLHFVKESKQDESGMPNNRFLAERTGGTYSTLKVQPAELEDSGVYFCASSLAGNTGELFFGEGSRLTVL.

The rearrangement links TRBV6-4 to TRBJ2-3, with 10 bases lining up with TRBD2. The germline V gene encodes CDR1 MRHNA and CDR2 SNTAGT. The CDR3 sequence is 17 residues long. The V segment lost 5 bases and the J segment 1 base; nucleotides outside the gene matches: 9. CDR3: CASSKVSGGAGTDTQYF. The DNA of the CDR3 is TGTGCCAGCAGTAAAGTAAGCGGGGGGGCCGGCACAGATACGCAGTATTTT.

V is TRBV15 and J is TRBJ2-3; TRBD2 agrees at 15 bases. Germline V gives CDR1 LNHNV, CDR2 YYDKDF (reference sequence). The CDR3 sequence is 19 residues long. V lost 2 bases, J lost 6 bases, and 12 bases stayed unmatched. CDR3 DNA sequence: TGTGCCACCAGCAGATCCGAACAAGGACTAGCGGGGGGGCGTGATACGCAGTATTTT. Amino acid sequence: CATSRSEQGLAGGRDTQYF.

The rearrangement joins TRBV7-9 to TRBJ2-2; D gene unclear. The CDR3 is made up of 15 amino acids. The germline V gene encodes CDR1 SEHNR and CDR2 FQNEAQ (reference sequence). Between the trimmed V and J ends, which lost 8 bases and 7 bases, there was a span of 20 bases. CDR3 nucleotide sequence: TGTGCCAGCCAATCCCCAGACAAGGCCAACGGGGAGCTGTTTTTT. Translating gives CASQSPDKANGELFF.

The chain is built from TRBV3-1 (or the pseudogene TRBV3-2) and TRBJ2-7, with unresolved D. With 0 bases removed from V and 11 bases from J, the gap between germline ends came to 8 bases. The CDR3 consists of 11 residues. Germline lookup yields CDR1 LGHDT and CDR2 YNNKEL (reference sequence). The CDR3 reads CASSQEQMEYF. The CDR3 coding sequence is TGTGCCAGCAGCCAAGAACAGATGGAGTACTTC.

This chain joins TRBV27 and TRBJ1-1; 7 bases map to TRBD1. This CDR3 is 16 amino acids long. CDR1 is MNHEY and CDR2 is SMNVEV in the germline V gene (reference sequence). Trimming removed 5 bases from V and 0 bases from J; junction bases left unmatched: 9. CDR3 residues: CASSKWDRRVNTEAFF. The CDR3, as DNA: TGTGCCAGCAGTAAATGGGACAGACGCGTGAACACTGAAGCTTTCTTT.

The chain uses TRBV9 and TRBJ2-1, with 12 bases aligning to TRBD2. CDR1 SGDLS and CDR2 YYNGEE come from the germline V gene. Losses at the gene ends were 2 bases for V and 12 bases for J; bases not matched to a gene: 3. This CDR3 is built from 13 residues. CDR3 protein: CASSVRLAGVQFF. The CDR3, as DNA: TGTGCCAGCAGCGTTCGACTAGCGGGAGTGCAGTTCTTC.

Only a few counts were recorded for this clone. J is TRBJ2-7 and V is TRBV27; 7 positions agree with TRBD1. Germline CDR1 MNHEY, CDR2 SMNVEV (reference sequence). V gave up 9 bases and J gave up 2 bases; unmatched junction bases: 4. This CDR3 contains 12 residues. Here the CDR3 reads CASGGQTYEQYF. CDR3 DNA sequence: TGTGCCAGTGGGGGACAGACCTACGAGCAGTACTTC.

The table lists this clone with a count of one. The chain couples TRBV27 to TRBJ2-7; D possibly corresponds to TRBD2 (5 bases). Deletions cut 5 bases from V and 0 bases from J, with 11 bases between. Germline assignment: CDR1 MNHEY and CDR2 SMNVEV (reference sequence). The CDR3 totals 14 residues. The chain's CDR3 is CASSLDWSSYEQYF. In DNA form, the CDR3 reads TGTGCCAGCAGTCTGGACTGGAGCTCCTACGAGCAGTACTTC.

As DNA, the CDR3 is TGTGCTAGTGACCAACTCGACAACTTCAGCACTGAAGCTTTCTTT. It specifies CASDQLDNFSTEAFF. The chain combines TRBV12-5 with TRBJ1-1, with unresolved D. From germline, CDR1 is LGHNT and CDR2 FRNRAP. The V gene lost 7 bases and the J gene lost 4 bases, with 19 bases spanning the gap. The CDR3 contains 15 residues.

The chain couples TRBV6-5 to TRBJ2-2, with D perhaps matching TRBD2 (5 bases). Germline V gives CDR1 MNHEY, CDR2 SVGAGI. The CDR3 spans 15 residues. The germline V and J ends were trimmed by 2 bases and 5 bases, with 12 bases remaining between them. CDR3 nucleotides: TGTGCCAGCAGTTACAGCGGACGCCAAACCGGGGAGCTGTTTTTT. Translating gives CASSYSGRQTGELFF.

V is TRBV5-4 and J is TRBJ2-3; 8 bases fit TRBD2. Trimming at V came to 2 bases and at J to 3 bases, leaving 5 bases not matched to a gene. The V gene's germline CDR1 is SGHNT and CDR2 YYREEE (reference sequence). CDR3 length: 15 amino acids. As DNA, the CDR3 is TGTGCCAGCAGCTTTAAGCGGGAGCAAACAGATACGCAGTATTTT. Residues: CASSFKREQTDTQYF.

V and J are TRBV6-6 and TRBJ1-2; 8 positions match TRBD1. This CDR3 is built from 14 residues. Trimming took 0 bases from V and 6 from J; bases not matched to a gene: 3. Germline loops: CDR1 MNHNY, CDR2 SVGAGI (reference sequence). The CDR3 loop reads CASSYSDRDHGYTF. The CDR3 DNA reads TGTGCCAGCAGTTACTCGGACAGGGACCATGGCTACACCTTC.

The chain joins TRBV15 to TRBJ2-1; D might be TRBD2 (5 bases). Germline CDR1 is LNHNV and CDR2 is YYDKDF (reference sequence). V shed 3 bases and J shed 3 bases, with 9 bases lying between them. The CDR3 is made up of 14 amino acids. The DNA for the CDR3 is TGTGCCACCAGCAGGAACCGGGACTACAATGAGCAGTTCTTC. It specifies CATSRNRDYNEQFF.